This T cell receptor beta chain was identified in a study of blood T cell repertoires in COVID-19. Authors' methods: Nucleated cell number was recorded as an estimate derived from reference gene primer amplification. TCRdb's copy holds only in-frame clones and misses some; the assay was immunoSEQ multiplex PCR. D and trimming were read from the DNA, whereas the V and J calls and clone size are those reported in that table. The data show about 190,000 clones, about 81% seen once. V lost 5 bases, J lost 5 bases, and 15 bases lay in between. Germline CDR1 reads SGHAT; CDR2 reads FQNNGV. The CDR3 is made up of 15 amino acids.

The TCR comes from a man aged 25 to 40 with active or convalescent COVID-19. This chain joins TRBV11-2 and TRBJ2-2, with TRBD1 as a possible D gene (6 bases). The sequencing input was peripheral blood. The CDR3 DNA sequence: TGTGCCAGCAGCAAGGCCTCAGGGGCGACCGGGGAGCTGTTTTTT. This codes for CASSKASGATGELFF.